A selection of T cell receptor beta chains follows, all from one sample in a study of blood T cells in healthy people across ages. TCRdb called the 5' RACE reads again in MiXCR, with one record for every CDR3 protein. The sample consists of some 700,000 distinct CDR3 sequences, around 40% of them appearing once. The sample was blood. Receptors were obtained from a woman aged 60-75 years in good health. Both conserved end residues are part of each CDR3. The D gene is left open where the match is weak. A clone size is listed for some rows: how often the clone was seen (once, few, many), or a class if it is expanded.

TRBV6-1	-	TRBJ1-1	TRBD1	TGTGCCAGCGAAAGACAGGGGGCAGGCACTGAAGCTTTCTTT	CASERQGAGTEAFF
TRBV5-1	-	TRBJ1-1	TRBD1	TGCGCCAGCAGCCAATCGACAGGGACCACTGAAGCTTTCTTT	CASSQSTGTTEAFF
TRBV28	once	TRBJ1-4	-	TGTGCCAGCAGTGGTGGGGATGCAACTAATGAAAAACTGTTTTTT	CASSGGDATNEKLFF
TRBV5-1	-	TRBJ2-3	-	TGCGCCAGCAGCCCGGCCGTTTCCGGCACAGATACGCAGTATTTT	CASSPAVSGTDTQYF
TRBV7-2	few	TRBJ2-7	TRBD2	TGTGCCAGCAGCCTATTAGCGGGGGAGGCCCACTACGAGCAGTACTTC	CASSLLAGEAHYEQYF
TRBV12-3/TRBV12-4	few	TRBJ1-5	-	TGTGCCAGCACCGCGGAAGGGTGGAGCAATCAGCCCCAGCATTTT	CASTAEGWSNQPQHF
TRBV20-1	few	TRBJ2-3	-	TGCAGTGCTAGACGGAAGGGATGGAATACGCAGTATTTT	CSARRKGWNTQYF
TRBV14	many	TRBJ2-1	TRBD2	TGTGCCAGCAGCCAGAGCGGGAGGGCCTACAATGAGCAGTTCTTC	CASSQSGRAYNEQFF
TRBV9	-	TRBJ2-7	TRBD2	TGTGCCAGCAGCGCCGTACTAGCGGGAGCTGACAATGAGCAGTACTTC	CASSAVLAGADNEQYF
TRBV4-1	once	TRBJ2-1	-	TGCGCCAGCAGCCACCTTCTAGCGCGGAATGAGCAGTTCTTC	CASSHLLARNEQFF
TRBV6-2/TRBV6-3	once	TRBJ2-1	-	TGTGCCAGCAGTTACTCGACGGGGACTCTGGATGGGCAGTTCTTC	CASSYSTGTLDGQFF